This T cell receptor beta chain was identified in a study of cytomegalovirus exposure and HLA in healthy donors. The CDR3 extends over 16 amino acids. Germline assignment: CDR1 MDHEN and CDR2 SYDVKM. After removal of 5 bases from V and 8 bases from J, the junction contained 9 bases not matched to a gene. PCR involved 60 Vbeta and 13 Jbeta primers. The data were produced by immunoSEQ multiplex PCR, yet TCRdb's version contains in-frame clones alone and is incomplete. The repertoire includes around 130,000 clones, about two thirds of them detected once, and about 2.6% sits in the top ten. The sample comprised PBMCs. This chain uses TRBV28 with TRBJ2-4, with 13 nucleotides matching TRBD2. This sequence was found in a human donor in good health. The CDR3 loop reads CASSILAGGPPHIQYF. DNA of the CDR3: TGTGCCAGCAGTATACTAGCGGGAGGGCCGCCTCACATTCAGTACTTC. The whole variable domain, filled in from reference TRBV28 and TRBJ2-4, reads DVKVTQSSRYLVKRTGEKVFLECVQDMDHENMFWYRQDPGLGLRLIYFSYDVKMKEKGDIPEGYSVSREKKERFSLILESASTNQTSMYLCASSILAGGPPHIQYFGAGTRLSVL.